This T cell receptor beta chain was found in a study of blood T cell repertoires in COVID-19 (dated by TCRdb to between 2020 and 2021). For context, the study as a whole: The collaborator samples originated in the United States, Italy and Spain and spanned the acute and convalescent phases of COVID-19. The prospective study material was composed of cDNA or gDNA derived from T cells, B-cell-depleted T cells, or PBMCs. Deeply sampled blood TCRbeta repertoires from subjects exposed to, actively infected with, or recovered from COVID-19 were included in the dataset. The repertoires were released in a freely available public database intended as a resource for research on the immune response to SARS-CoV-2. The samples were drawn from two sources: the first 160 participants of the ongoing ImmuneRACE study, and about 1,300 subjects contributed by 6 global collaborators. Sample metadata almost always included a de-identified subject ID, COVID-19 status, age in years and sex. HLA class I and class II types, where available, came from metadata supplied by the sample provider rather than from assay-based typing.

Samples from volunteer blood donors who had recovered from COVID-19 were contributed by a second Seattle source. The collaborating institutions used their own protocols to collect whole blood in K2EDTA tubes. For TCRbeta analysis, collaborator samples were shipped as frozen whole blood, as isolated PBMCs, or as DNA extracted from either sample type. Details on this clone: This receptor's antigen is unknown. No much larger clone is present one base from it, and per-base qualities are unavailable.

Overall study results and their limits: The amount of clinical and demographic metadata varied by source and participant and was provided uncurated.

TCRbeta CDR3 regions were amplified from genomic DNA by means of the immunoSEQ Assay, a bias-controlled multiplex PCR. Under the source paper's analysis protocol: The number of nucleated cells in each sample was estimated from the amplification of reference gene primers within the assay. Sequence reads were collapsed and filtered to measure the absolute abundance of every unique TCRbeta CDR3 rearrangement. For each sample, productive Simpson clonality was calculated as the square root of Simpson's diversity index across productive rearrangements. The clones in this table, taken by TCRdb from immuneACCESS, are in-frame only. Not every clone is retained; where verified, under half of the shortfall comes from an unresolved V gene, and the cause of the rest is unknown. From that table come the V and J calls and clone size; the DNA was used to work out D and trimming. This sample is represented by 250,000 to 350,000 clones; around nine tenths of them were singletons. About 0.94% of the sample goes to the ten largest clones.

From the cysteine up to the phenylalanine, the CDR3 has a length of 13 residues. Left in the record is the CDR3 DNA by itself, 39 bases read in frame from the first base. The junction carries 11 bases between V and J, which are trimmed by 0 bases and 7 bases respectively. Sequences SGHRS (CDR1) and YFSETQ (CDR2) are obtained from the germline V gene. This receptor was identified in a woman in her thirties or forties who had recovered from COVID-19. In this chain, TRBV5-1 is recombined with TRBJ2-7; the D gene is perhaps TRBD2, from 5 matching bases. The sample was peripheral blood. The sequenced DNA: TGCGCCAGCAGCTTGGCACTACCGGGAGAGCAGTACTTC. Translated, this is CASSLALPGEQYF.